The 3 T cell receptor beta chains reported below all come from one sample, sequenced in a study of T cell responses to AZD1222 COVID-19 vaccine. The method was immunoSEQ multiplex PCR; TCRdb's version includes in-frame clones alone and lacks a portion of them. This sample carries about 130,000 clones, 88% of them seen once, and the ten largest clones take 4.5% to 6.5%. The source was peripheral blood, collected 28 days after the second AZD1222 dose. Receptors originate from an adult who received the AZD1222 COVID-19 vaccine.

This rearrangement joins TRBV5-5 to TRBJ2-7, with a weak D call TRBD1 (8 bases). Trimming pared 6 bases from V and 4 bases from J, leaving 17 bases between. Per the germline V gene, CDR1 is SGHKS and CDR2 is YYEKEE (reference sequence). The CDR3 consists of 14 residues. CDR3 loop: CASTLTGGGYEQYF. DNA for the CDR3: TGTGCCAGCACCTTAACAGGGGGAGGGTACGAGCAGTACTTC.

This clone was recorded only once. J is TRBJ2-5 and V is TRBV12-3 or TRBV12-4; 10 bases line up with TRBD2. This CDR3 is built from 13 residues. V dropped 6 bases and J dropped 5; count of bases not matched to a gene: 3. In DNA form, the CDR3 reads TGTGCCAGCAGACCGGGACTAGCGGAGACCCAGTACTTC. Its protein product is CASRPGLAETQYF.

The chain recombines TRBV2 with TRBJ1-5; D is unresolved. The CDR3 has 12 residues. Trimming cost V 2 bases and J 1 base, with 0 bases left between them. CDR1 SNHLY and CDR2 FYNNEI come from the germline V gene. The CDR3 nucleotides read TGTGCCAGCAGTGAAAGCAATCAGCCCCAGCATTTT. Translated: CASSESNQPQHF.